This is a list of T cell receptor beta chains from one sample in a study of shared clonotypes between healthy human individuals. Sequencing used immunoSEQ multiplex PCR; TCRdb keeps in-frame clones, though not all of them. The sample lists about 2.2 million clones, around 93% occurring once. Input material: naive CD8+ T cells from PBMCs. The receptor source for this set is a man younger than 35 in good health. Some clones in this sample may be carry-over from other donors' samples. Both conserved end residues are part of each CDR3. The D gene is left open where the match is weak. The listing skips clone size in some rows; elsewhere it reads once, few, many or a size class.

d_gene: NA
v_gene: TRBV7-6
j_gene: TRBJ1-2
abundance: NA
CDR3aa: CASSPGTGFGAYGYTF
CDR3nt: TGTGCCAGCAGCCCCGGAACAGGCTTTGGGGCCTATGGCTACACCTTC

d_gene: NA
v_gene: TRBV9
j_gene: TRBJ1-1
abundance: once
CDR3aa: CASSTGHHSNTEAFF
CDR3nt: TGTGCCAGCAGTACGGGACACCATTCGAACACTGAAGCTTTCTTT

d_gene: NA
v_gene: TRBV5-4
j_gene: TRBJ1-2
abundance: NA
CDR3aa: CASSFTDYYGYTF
CDR3nt: TGTGCCAGCAGCTTTACTGATTACTATGGCTACACCTTC

d_gene: TRBD1
v_gene: TRBV4-3
j_gene: TRBJ2-1
abundance: NA
CDR3aa: CASSQSGGSYNEQFF
CDR3nt: TGCGCCAGCAGCCAATCAGGGGGCAGCTACAATGAGCAGTTCTTC

d_gene: TRBD1
v_gene: TRBV9
j_gene: TRBJ1-2
abundance: once
CDR3aa: CASSAGQGGDGYTF
CDR3nt: TGTGCCAGCAGCGCCGGACAGGGAGGCGATGGCTACACCTTC

d_gene: NA
v_gene: TRBV5-1
j_gene: TRBJ1-1
abundance: NA
CDR3aa: CASSPGTPLPEAFF
CDR3nt: TGCGCCAGCAGCCCCGGGACCCCCCTCCCTGAAGCTTTCTTT

d_gene: NA
v_gene: TRBV5-1
j_gene: TRBJ1-1
abundance: NA
CDR3aa: CASSLAAPIAREMNTEAFF
CDR3nt: TGCGCCAGCAGCTTGGCAGCTCCGATAGCCCGCGAAATGAACACTGAAGCTTTCTTT

d_gene: NA
v_gene: TRBV29-1
j_gene: TRBJ2-5
abundance: NA
CDR3aa: CSVFIQETQYF
CDR3nt: TGCAGCGTTTTTATTCAAGAGACCCAGTACTTC

d_gene: NA
v_gene: TRBV7-9
j_gene: TRBJ1-4
abundance: NA
CDR3aa: CASSRGEKLFF
CDR3nt: TGTGCCAGCAGCCGAGGCGAGAAACTGTTTTTT

d_gene: TRBD1
v_gene: TRBV28
j_gene: TRBJ1-1
abundance: NA
CDR3aa: CASSAGTAGTEAFF
CDR3nt: TGTGCCAGCAGTGCTGGGACAGCGGGGACTGAAGCTTTCTTT

d_gene: NA
v_gene: TRBV5-6
j_gene: TRBJ1-1
abundance: NA
CDR3aa: CASSLVGVPAANTEAFF
CDR3nt: TGTGCCAGCAGCTTGGTGGGTGTGCCCGCGGCAAACACTGAAGCTTTCTTT

d_gene: NA
v_gene: TRBV7-3
j_gene: TRBJ2-3
abundance: NA
CDR3aa: CASSLLAGLTTDTQYF
CDR3nt: TGTGCCAGCAGCTTACTGGCGGGGCTTACCACAGATACGCAGTATTTT

d_gene: NA
v_gene: TRBV19
j_gene: TRBJ1-2
abundance: few
CDR3aa: CASSIDGTTPGYTF
CDR3nt: TGTGCCAGTAGTATAGATGGGACAACCCCAGGCTACACCTTC

d_gene: NA
v_gene: TRBV29-1
j_gene: TRBJ2-1
abundance: once
CDR3aa: CSVVEDRTTIYNEQFF
CDR3nt: TGCAGCGTTGTCGAGGACCGCACGACTATTTACAATGAGCAGTTCTTC

d_gene: NA
v_gene: TRBV25-1
j_gene: TRBJ2-1
abundance: NA
CDR3aa: CASGNREQFF
CDR3nt: TGTGCCAGCGGGAACAGAGAGCAGTTCTTC

d_gene: TRBD2
v_gene: TRBV6-5
j_gene: TRBJ2-7
abundance: NA
CDR3aa: CASSLDGGGSYEQYF
CDR3nt: TGTGCCAGCAGCCTCGACGGCGGGGGTTCCTACGAGCAGTACTTC

d_gene: NA
v_gene: TRBV15
j_gene: TRBJ2-4
abundance: NA
CDR3aa: CATSTEGRAKNIQYF
CDR3nt: TGTGCCACCAGCACTGAGGGGAGAGCCAAAAACATTCAGTACTTC

d_gene: TRBD1
v_gene: TRBV19
j_gene: TRBJ2-6
abundance: once
CDR3aa: CASSIGQVGANVLTF
CDR3nt: TGTGCCAGTAGTATTGGACAGGTTGGGGCCAACGTCCTGACTTTC

d_gene: TRBD2
v_gene: TRBV7-8
j_gene: TRBJ2-1
abundance: NA
CDR3aa: CASLGRLGLAYTEQFF
CDR3nt: TGTGCCAGCCTGGGGCGGTTGGGACTAGCGTACACCGAGCAGTTCTTC

d_gene: TRBD1
v_gene: TRBV19
j_gene: TRBJ1-5
abundance: once
CDR3aa: CASSMPGQGAGQPQHF
CDR3nt: TGTGCCAGTAGTATGCCGGGACAGGGGGCCGGTCAGCCCCAGCATTTT

d_gene: TRBD1
v_gene: TRBV5-8
j_gene: TRBJ1-2
abundance: NA
CDR3aa: CASSFGQAHYGYTF
CDR3nt: TGTGCCAGCAGCTTTGGACAGGCGCACTATGGCTACACCTTC

d_gene: NA
v_gene: TRBV7-8
j_gene: TRBJ1-1
abundance: NA
CDR3aa: CASSLVRGWTEAFF
CDR3nt: TGTGCCAGCAGCTTAGTTCGGGGATGGACTGAAGCTTTCTTT